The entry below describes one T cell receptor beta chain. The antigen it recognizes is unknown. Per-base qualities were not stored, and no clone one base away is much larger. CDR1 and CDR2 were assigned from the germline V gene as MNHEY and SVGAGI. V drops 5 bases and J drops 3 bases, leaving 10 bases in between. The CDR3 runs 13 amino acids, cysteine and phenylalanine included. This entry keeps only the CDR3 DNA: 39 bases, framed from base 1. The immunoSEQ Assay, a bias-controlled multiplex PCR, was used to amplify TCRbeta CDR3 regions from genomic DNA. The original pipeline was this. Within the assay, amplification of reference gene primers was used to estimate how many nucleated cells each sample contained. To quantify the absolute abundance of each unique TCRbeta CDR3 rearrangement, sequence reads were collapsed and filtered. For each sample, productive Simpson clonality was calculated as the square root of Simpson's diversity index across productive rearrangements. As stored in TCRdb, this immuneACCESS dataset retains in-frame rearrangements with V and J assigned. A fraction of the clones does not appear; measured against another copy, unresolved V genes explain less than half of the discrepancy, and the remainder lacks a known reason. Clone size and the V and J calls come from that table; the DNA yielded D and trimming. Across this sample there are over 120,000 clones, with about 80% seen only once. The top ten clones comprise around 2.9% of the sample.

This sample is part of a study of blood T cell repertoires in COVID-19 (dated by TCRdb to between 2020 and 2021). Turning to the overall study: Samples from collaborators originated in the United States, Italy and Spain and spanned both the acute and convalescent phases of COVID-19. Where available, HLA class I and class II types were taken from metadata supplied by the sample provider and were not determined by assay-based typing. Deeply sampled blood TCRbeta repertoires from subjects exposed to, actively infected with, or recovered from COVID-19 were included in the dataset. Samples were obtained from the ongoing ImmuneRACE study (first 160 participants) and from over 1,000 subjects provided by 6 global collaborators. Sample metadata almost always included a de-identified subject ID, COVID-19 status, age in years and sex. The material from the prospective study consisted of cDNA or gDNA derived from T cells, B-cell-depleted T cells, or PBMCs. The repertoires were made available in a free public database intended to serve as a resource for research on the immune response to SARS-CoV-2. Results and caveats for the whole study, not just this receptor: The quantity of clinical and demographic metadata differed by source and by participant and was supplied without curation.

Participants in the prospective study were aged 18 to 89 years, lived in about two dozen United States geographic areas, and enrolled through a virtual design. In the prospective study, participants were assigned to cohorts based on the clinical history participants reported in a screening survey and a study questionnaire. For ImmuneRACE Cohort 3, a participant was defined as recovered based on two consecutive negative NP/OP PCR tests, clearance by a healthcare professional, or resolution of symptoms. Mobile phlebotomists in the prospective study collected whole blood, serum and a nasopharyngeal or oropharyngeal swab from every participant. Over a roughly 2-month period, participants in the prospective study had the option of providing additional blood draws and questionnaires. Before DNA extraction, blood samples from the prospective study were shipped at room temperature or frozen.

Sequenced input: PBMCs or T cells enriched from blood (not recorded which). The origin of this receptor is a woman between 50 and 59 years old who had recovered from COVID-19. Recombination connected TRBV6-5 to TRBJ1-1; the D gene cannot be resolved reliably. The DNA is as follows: TGTGCCAGCAGTCTGATAACAGACACTGAAGCTTTCTTT. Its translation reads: CASSLITDTEAFF.